The present entry profiles one T cell receptor beta chain with its context. The target antigen is unknown. PCR amplification relied on 60 Vbeta primers (plus 13 Jbeta primers). The protocol was immunoSEQ multiplex PCR, while the TCRdb copy is restricted to in-frame clones and leaves out a portion. The sample holds around 140,000 clones, 60% to 80% seen once. The data derive from a study of cytomegalovirus exposure and HLA in healthy donors. General observations from the study: It was likely that a cluster of highly shared sequence variants was a sequencing artifact. Some V segments, including TRBV6-2 and TRBV6-3, were excluded as indistinguishable. It was confirmed in vitro that a few of the CMV-associated chains were specific for CMV antigens. TCR beta chains numbering more than 150 were designated cytomegalovirus-associated.

V was cut by 1 base and J by 7 bases, with 11 bases left in between. This CDR3 region has 13 residues. The germline gives CDR1 MNHNS, CDR2 SASEGT. V gene TRBV6-1 combines with J gene TRBJ2-7; perhaps TRBD2 as D (5 bases). The material sequenced was PBMCs. This TCR came from a female donor in good health and CMV-seronegative. The CDR3 DNA reads as TGTGCCAGCAGTGAAGTGAACCGAGGGGAGCAGTACTTC. This sequence encodes CASSEVNRGEQYF.